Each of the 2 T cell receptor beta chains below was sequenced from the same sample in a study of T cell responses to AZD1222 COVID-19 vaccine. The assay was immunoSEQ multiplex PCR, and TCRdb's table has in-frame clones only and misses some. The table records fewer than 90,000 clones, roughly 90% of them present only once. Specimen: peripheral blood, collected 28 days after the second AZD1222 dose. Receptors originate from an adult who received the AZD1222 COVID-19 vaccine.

Here the CDR3 reads CASRSLANGYTF. Here the CDR3 DNA reads TGTGCCAGCAGATCCCTTGCGAATGGCTACACCTTC. The chain employs TRBV27 and TRBJ1-2, with no clear D. The CDR3 spans 12 residues. Per the germline V gene, CDR1 is MNHEY and CDR2 is SMNVEV (reference sequence). The V end was cut by 6 bases, the J end by 6 bases, with 11 bases between.

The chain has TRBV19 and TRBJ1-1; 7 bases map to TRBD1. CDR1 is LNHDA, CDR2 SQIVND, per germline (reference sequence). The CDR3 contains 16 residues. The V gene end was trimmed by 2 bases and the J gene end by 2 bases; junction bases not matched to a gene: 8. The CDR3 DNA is TGTGCCAGTAGTATACGGAAACAGGGGATAAACACTGAAGCTTTCTTT. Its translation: CASSIRKQGINTEAFF. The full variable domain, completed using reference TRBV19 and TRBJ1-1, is DGGITQSPKYLFRKEGQNVTLSCEQNLNHDAMYWYRQDPGQGLRLIYYSQIVNDFQKGDIAEGYSVSREKKESFPLTVTSAQKNPTAFYLCASSIRKQGINTEAFFGQGTRLTVV.